Below, 5 T cell receptor beta chains from the same sample are listed, as sequenced in a study of blood T cell repertoires in COVID-19. The method was immunoSEQ multiplex PCR; TCRdb's version includes in-frame clones alone and lacks a portion of them. The repertoire holds approximately 160,000 clones, roughly nine tenths seen once, with around 4% in the top ten. Sequences were obtained from peripheral blood. All receptors come from a woman aged 65 to 85 with acute or convalescent COVID-19.

The genes are TRBV28 and TRBJ1-6; D remains unclear. The germline gives CDR1 MDHEN, CDR2 SYDVKM. This CDR3 spans 15 amino acids. V was clipped by 7 bases and J by 3 bases, with 13 bases between them. CDR3 sequence reads: CASTMEGSYNSPLHF. CDR3 in DNA: TGTGCCAGCACCATGGAGGGAAGCTATAATTCACCCCTCCACTTT.

The chain joins TRBV25-1 to TRBJ2-1, with D hard to call. Deletions cut 7 bases from V and 0 bases from J, with 16 bases between. CDR3 size: 16 residues. Germline V gives CDR1 MGHDK, CDR2 SYGVNS. The DNA of the CDR3 is TGTGCCAGCACTCCCCGCGCTCCAAGCTCCTACAATGAGCAGTTCTTC. Its translation: CASTPRAPSSYNEQFF.

This clone was observed a few times. CDR3 in amino acids: CAWRPGQSYEQYF. The CDR3 DNA is TGTGCCTGGCGGCCGGGACAGAGCTACGAGCAGTACTTC. The chain has TRBV30 and TRBJ2-7; 7 bases map to TRBD1. Germline V CDR1 and CDR2: GTSNPN, SVGIG (reference sequence). J was trimmed by 3 bases and V by 5 bases; bases with no gene match: 7. This CDR3 contains 13 residues.

The rearrangement links TRBV7-9 to TRBJ1-4; D is ambiguous. The length of the CDR3 is 15 residues. V was shortened by 1 base and J by 4 bases, with 10 bases between the two germline ends. Germline V lookup: CDR1 SEHNR, CDR2 FQNEAQ (reference sequence). The CDR3 sequence: CASSLDGRFNEKLFF. CDR3 in DNA: TGTGCCAGCAGCTTAGATGGCAGGTTTAATGAAAAACTGTTTTTT.

The V call is TRBV5-4, the J call TRBJ1-2, with a possible D match to TRBD1 (6 bases). Trimming took off 5 bases at V and 4 bases at J, with 15 bases between the two ends. Looked up from germline, CDR1 is SGHNT and CDR2 is YYREEE (reference sequence). This CDR3 contains 14 residues. The CDR3 sequence: CASSLQGLSYGYTF. The CDR3 region has the DNA TGTGCCAGCAGTCTACAGGGCCTGTCCTATGGCTACACCTTC. Drawing the rest from reference TRBV5-4 and TRBJ1-2, the complete variable domain is ETGVTQSPTHLIKTRGQQVTLRCSSQSGHNTVSWYQQALGQGPQFIFQYYREEENGRGNFPPRFSGLQFPNYSSELNVNALELDDSALYLCASSLQGLSYGYTFGSGTRLTVV.